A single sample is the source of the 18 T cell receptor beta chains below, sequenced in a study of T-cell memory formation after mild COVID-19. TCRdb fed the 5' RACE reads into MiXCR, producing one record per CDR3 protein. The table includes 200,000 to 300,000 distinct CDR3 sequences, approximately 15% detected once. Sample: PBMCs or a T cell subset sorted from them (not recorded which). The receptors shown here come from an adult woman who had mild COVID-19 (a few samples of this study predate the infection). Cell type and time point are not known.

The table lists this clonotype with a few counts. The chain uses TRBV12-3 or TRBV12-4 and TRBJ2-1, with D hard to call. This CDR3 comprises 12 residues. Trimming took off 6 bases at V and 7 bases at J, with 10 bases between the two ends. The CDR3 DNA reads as TGTGCCAGCAGAATTTCGCGGAATGAGCAGTTCTTC. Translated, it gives CASRISRNEQFF.

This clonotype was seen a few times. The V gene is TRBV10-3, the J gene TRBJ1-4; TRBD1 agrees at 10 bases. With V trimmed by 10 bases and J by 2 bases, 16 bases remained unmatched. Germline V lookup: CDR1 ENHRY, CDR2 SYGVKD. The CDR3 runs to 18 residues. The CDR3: CATTRTDRGFGTNEKLFF. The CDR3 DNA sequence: TGTGCCACCACACGAACGGACAGGGGGTTTGGGACTAATGAAAAACTGTTTTTT.

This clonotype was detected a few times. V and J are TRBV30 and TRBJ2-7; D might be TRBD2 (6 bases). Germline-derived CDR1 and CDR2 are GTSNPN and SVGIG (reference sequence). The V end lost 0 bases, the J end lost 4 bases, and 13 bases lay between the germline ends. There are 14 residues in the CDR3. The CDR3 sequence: CAWSVVGLMYEQYF. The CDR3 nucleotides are TGTGCCTGGAGTGTAGTCGGACTAATGTACGAGCAGTACTTC.

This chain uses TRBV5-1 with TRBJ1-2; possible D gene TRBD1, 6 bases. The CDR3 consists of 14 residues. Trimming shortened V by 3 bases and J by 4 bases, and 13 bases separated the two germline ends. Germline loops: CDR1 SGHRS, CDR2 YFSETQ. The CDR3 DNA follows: TGCGCCAGCAGCTATAAGGACAGTTCCTATGGCTACACCTTC. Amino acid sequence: CASSYKDSSYGYTF.

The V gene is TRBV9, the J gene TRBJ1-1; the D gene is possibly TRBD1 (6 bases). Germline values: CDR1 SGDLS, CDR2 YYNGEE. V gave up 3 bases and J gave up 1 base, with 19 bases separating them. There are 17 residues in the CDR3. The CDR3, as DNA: TGTGCCAGCAGCGCCGGGGTGGGGGCCTCTCCGAACACTGAAGCTTTCTTT. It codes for CASSAGVGASPNTEAFF. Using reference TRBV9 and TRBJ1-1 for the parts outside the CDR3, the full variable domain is DSGVTQTPKHLITATGQRVTLRCSPRSGDLSVYWYQQSLDQGLQFLIQYYNGEERAKGNILERFSAQQFPDLHSELNLSSLELGDSALYFCASSAGVGASPNTEAFFGQGTRLTVV.

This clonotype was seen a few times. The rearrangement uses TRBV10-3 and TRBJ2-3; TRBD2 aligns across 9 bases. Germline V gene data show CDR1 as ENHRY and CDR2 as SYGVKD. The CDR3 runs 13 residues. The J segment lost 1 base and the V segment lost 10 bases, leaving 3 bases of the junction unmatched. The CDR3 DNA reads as TGTGCCACCCGGACTAGCGGCACAGATACGCAGTATTTT. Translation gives CATRTSGTDTQYF.

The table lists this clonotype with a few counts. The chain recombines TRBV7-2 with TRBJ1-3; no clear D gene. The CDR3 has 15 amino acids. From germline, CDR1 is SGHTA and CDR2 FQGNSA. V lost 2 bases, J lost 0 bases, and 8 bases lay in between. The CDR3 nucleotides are TGTGCCAGCAGCTTACAACAGTACTCTGGAAACACCATATATTTT. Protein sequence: CASSLQQYSGNTIYF.

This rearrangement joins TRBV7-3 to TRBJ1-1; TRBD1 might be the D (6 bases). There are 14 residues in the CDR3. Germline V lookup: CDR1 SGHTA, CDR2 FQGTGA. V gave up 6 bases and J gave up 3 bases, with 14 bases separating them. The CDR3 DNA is TGTGCCAGCAGTCCTCCCAGGGGAGACACTGAAGCTTTCTTT. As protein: CASSPPRGDTEAFF.

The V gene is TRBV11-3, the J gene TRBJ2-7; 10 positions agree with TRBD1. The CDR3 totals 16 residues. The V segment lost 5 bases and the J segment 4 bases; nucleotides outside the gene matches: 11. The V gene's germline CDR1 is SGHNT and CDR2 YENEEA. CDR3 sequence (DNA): TGTGCCAGCAGCCGGACAGGGGGATCCGCAGCGTACGAGCAGTACTTC. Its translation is CASSRTGGSAAYEQYF.

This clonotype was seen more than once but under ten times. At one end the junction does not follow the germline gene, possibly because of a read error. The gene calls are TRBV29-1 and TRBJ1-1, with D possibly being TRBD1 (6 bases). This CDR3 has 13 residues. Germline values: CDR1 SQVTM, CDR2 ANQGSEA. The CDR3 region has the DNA TGCAGCGTCGAAGGACAGTCAAACACTGAAGCTTTCTTT. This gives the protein CSVEGQSNTEAFF.

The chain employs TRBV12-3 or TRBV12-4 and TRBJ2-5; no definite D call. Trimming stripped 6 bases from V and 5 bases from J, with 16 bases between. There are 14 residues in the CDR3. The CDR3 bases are TGTGCCAGCAGCCCGACTCTTCGACGGGAGACCCAGTACTTC. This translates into CASSPTLRRETQYF.

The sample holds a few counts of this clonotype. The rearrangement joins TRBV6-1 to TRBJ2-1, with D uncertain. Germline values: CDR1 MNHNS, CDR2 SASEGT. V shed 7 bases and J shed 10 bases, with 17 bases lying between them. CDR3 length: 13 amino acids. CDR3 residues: CASKGPQMGEQFF. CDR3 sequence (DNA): TGTGCCAGCAAGGGCCCTCAAATGGGCGAGCAGTTCTTC.

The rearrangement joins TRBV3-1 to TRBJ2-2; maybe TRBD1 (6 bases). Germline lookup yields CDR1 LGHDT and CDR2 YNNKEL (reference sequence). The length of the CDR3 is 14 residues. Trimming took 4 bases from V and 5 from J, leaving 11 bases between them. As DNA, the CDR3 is TGTGCCAGCAGCCTTCTGGGGGCTACCGGGGAGCTGTTTTTT. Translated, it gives CASSLLGATGELFF.

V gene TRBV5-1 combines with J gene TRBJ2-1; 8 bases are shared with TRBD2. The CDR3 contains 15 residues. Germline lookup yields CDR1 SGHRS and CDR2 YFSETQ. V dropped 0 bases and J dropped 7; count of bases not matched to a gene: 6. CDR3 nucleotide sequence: TGCGCCAGCAGCTTGGGAGGGACTAGGATTAATGAGCAGTTCTTC. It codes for CASSLGGTRINEQFF. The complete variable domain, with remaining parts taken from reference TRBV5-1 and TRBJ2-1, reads KAGVTQTPRYLIKTRGQQVTLSCSPISGHRSVSWYQQTPGQGLQFLFEYFSETQRNKGNFPGRFSGRQFSNSRSEMNVSTLELGDSALYLCASSLGGTRINEQFFGPGTRLTVL.

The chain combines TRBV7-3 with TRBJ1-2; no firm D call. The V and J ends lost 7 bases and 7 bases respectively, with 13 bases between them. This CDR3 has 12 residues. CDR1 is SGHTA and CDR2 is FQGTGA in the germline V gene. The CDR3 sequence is CASTKSDRGYTF. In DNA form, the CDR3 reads TGTGCCAGCACCAAGTCGGACCGTGGCTACACCTTC.

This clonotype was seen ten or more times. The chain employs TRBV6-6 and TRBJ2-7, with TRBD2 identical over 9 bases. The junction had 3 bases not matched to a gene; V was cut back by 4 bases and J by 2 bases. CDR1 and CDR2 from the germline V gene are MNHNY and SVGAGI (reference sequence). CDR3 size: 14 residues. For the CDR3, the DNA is TGTGCCAGCAGTTTATTAGCGGGAGCCTACGAGCAGTACTTC. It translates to CASSLLAGAYEQYF.

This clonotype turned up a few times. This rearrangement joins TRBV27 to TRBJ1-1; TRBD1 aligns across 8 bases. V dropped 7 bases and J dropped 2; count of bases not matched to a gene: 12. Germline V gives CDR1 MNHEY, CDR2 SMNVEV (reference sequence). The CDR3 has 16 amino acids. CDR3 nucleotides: TGTGCCAGCACTCCTTTCCGCGGACAGGGAAACACTGAAGCTTTCTTT. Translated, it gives CASTPFRGQGNTEAFF.

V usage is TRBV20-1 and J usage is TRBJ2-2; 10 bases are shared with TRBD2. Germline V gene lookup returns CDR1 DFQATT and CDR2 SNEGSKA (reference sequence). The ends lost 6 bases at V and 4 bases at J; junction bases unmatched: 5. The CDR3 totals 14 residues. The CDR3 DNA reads TGCAGTGCAAGGACTAGCGGTGCCACCGGGGAGCTGTTTTTT. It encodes CSARTSGATGELFF.